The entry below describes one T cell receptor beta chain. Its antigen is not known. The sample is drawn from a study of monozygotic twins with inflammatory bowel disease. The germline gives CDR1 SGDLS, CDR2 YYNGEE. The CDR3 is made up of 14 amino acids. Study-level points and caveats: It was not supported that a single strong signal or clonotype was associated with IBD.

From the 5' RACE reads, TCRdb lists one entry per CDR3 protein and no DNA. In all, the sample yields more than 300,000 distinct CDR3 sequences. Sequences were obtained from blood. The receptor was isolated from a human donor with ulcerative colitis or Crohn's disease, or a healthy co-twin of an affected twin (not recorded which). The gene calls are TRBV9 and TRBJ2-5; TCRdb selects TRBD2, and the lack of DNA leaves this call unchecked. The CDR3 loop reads CASSPHILVETQYF.